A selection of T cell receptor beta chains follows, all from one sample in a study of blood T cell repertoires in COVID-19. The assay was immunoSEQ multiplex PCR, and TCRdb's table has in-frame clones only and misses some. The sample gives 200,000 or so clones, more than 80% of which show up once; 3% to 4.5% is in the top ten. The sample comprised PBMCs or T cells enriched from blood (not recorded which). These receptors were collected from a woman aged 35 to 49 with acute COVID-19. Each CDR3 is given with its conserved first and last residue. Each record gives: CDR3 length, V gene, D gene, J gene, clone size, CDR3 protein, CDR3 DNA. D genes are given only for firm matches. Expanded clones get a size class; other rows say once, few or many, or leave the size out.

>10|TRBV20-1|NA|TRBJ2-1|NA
CSPDSYEQFF
TGCAGCCCCGACAGCTATGAGCAGTTCTTC
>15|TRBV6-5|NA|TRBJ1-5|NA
CASSFKGDSNQPQHF
TGTGCCAGCAGTTTTAAGGGGGATAGCAATCAGCCCCAGCATTTT
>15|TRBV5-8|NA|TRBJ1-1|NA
CASSLYRVRDTEAFF
TGTGCCAGCAGCTTGTACAGGGTAAGGGACACTGAAGCTTTCTTT
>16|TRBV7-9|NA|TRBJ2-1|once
CASSLREGQSRNEQFF
TGTGCCAGCAGCTTAAGGGAAGGACAGTCACGCAATGAGCAGTTCTTC
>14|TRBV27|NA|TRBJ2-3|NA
CASSPYSHTDTQYF
TGTGCCAGCAGTCCATACAGCCACACAGATACGCAGTATTTT
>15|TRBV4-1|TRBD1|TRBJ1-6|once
CASSQEGQGNSPLHF
TGCGCCAGCAGCCAAGAGGGACAGGGAAATTCACCCCTCCACTTT
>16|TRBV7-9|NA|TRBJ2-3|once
CASSLRRNGGADTQYF
TGTGCCAGCAGCTTAAGAAGGAATGGCGGCGCAGATACGCAGTATTTT
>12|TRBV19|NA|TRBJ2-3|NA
CASSIEGRAQYF
TGTGCCAGTAGTATAGAGGGGAGAGCACAGTATTTT
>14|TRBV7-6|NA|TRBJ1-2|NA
CASSLGPGPYGYTF
TGTGCCAGCAGCTTAGGTCCAGGGCCCTATGGCTACACCTTC
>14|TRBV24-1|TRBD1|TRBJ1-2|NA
CATSDLSDRAGYTF
TGTGCCACCAGTGATTTGTCGGACAGGGCTGGCTACACCTTC
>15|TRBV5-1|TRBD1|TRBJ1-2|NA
CASSSGDTGGRGYTF
TGCGCCAGCAGCTCGGGTGATACAGGGGGTCGTGGCTACACCTTC
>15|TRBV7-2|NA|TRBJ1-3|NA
CASSLAASSGNTIYF
TGTGCCAGCAGCTTAGCCGCTAGCTCTGGAAACACCATATATTTT
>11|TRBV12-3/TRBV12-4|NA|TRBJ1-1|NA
CASSQGLKAFF
TGTGCCAGCAGCCAGGGGCTCAAAGCTTTCTTT
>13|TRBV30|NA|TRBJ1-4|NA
CAWSLGGNEKLFF
TGTGCCTGGAGTTTAGGGGGTAATGAAAAACTGTTTTTT
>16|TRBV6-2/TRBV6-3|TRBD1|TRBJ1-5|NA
CASSYPQGIGNQPQHF
TGTGCCAGCAGTTACCCACAGGGGATCGGGAATCAGCCCCAGCATTTT
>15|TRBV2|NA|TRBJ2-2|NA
CASKDGGRDTGELFF
TGTGCCAGCAAAGACGGGGGGCGAGACACCGGGGAGCTGTTTTTT
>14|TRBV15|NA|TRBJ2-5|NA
CATSQERVQETQYF
TGTGCCACCAGCCAAGAGAGGGTCCAGGAGACCCAGTACTTC
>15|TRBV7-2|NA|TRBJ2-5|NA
CASSLVDQGGETQYF
TGTGCCAGCAGCTTAGTCGATCAGGGGGGCGAGACCCAGTACTTC